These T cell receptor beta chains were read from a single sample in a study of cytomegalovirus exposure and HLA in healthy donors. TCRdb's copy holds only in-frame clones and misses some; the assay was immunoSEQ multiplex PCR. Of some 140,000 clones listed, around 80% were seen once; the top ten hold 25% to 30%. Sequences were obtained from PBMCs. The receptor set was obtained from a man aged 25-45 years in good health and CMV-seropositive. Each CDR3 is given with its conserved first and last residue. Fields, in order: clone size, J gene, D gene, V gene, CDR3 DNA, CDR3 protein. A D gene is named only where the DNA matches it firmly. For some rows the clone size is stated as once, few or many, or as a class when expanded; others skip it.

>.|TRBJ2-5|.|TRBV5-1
TGCGCCAGCAGCTTGAGGGGTGGGGAGACCCAGTACTTC
CASSLRGGETQYF
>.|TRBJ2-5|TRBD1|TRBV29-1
TGCAGCGTCCAGACAGGGTGGGAGACCCAGTACTTC
CSVQTGWETQYF
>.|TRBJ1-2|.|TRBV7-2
TGTGCCAGCAGCTACTATATACGGTACTATGGCTACACCTTC
CASSYYIRYYGYTF
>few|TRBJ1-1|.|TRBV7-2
TGTGCCAGCAGCCTTACAGGATACACTGAAGCTTTCTTT
CASSLTGYTEAFF
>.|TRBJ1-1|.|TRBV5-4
TGTGCCAGCAGCTCTAACGACAGGAACACTGAAGCTTTCTTT
CASSSNDRNTEAFF
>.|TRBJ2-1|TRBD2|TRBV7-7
TGTGCCAGCAGCCCCAGGGTAGCGGGACTCAATGAGCAGTTCTTC
CASSPRVAGLNEQFF
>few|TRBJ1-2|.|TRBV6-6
TGTGCCAGCAGTTACTCGACATACAGGGACAACTATGGCTACACCTTC
CASSYSTYRDNYGYTF
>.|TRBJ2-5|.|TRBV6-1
TGTGCCAGGGACAGACAAGAGACCCAGTACTTC
CARDRQETQYF
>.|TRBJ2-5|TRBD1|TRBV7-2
TGTGCCAGCAGCCCGACAGGGGATAAAGAGACCCAGTACTTC
CASSPTGDKETQYF
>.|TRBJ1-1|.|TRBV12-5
TGTGCTAGTGGTCCAGGGAACACTGAAGCTTTCTTT
CASGPGNTEAFF
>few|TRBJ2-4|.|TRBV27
TGTGCCAGGGGCTCGCCGTCCATTCAGTACTTC
CARGSPSIQYF
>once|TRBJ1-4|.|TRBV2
TGTGCCAGCAGTGAAGGAAAGGGAGTGGTTGAAAAACTGTTTTTT
CASSEGKGVVEKLFF
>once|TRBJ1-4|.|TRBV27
TGTGCCAGCAGCCGCCTTGGGGCGAGGGAAAAACTGTTTTTT
CASSRLGAREKLFF
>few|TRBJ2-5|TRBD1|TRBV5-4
TGTGCCAGCAGCTTGGCTGGGACAGGGTCCAAAGAGACCCAGTACTTC
CASSLAGTGSKETQYF
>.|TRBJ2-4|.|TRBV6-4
TGTGCCAGCAGTGAAGCGGGACACGGGGACATTCAGTACTTC
CASSEAGHGDIQYF
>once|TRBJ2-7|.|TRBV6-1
TGTGCCAGCAGTGAAGGAGGGTACGAGCAGTACTTC
CASSEGGYEQYF
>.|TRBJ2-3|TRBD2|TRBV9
TGTGCCAGCAGCGTAGGACTAGCGGCCACAGATACGCAGTATTTT
CASSVGLAATDTQYF
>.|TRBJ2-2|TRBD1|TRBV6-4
TGTGCCAGCAGTCCCGACAGGGGGGGCACCGGGGAGCTGTTTTTT
CASSPDRGGTGELFF
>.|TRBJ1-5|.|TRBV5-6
TGTGCCAGCAGCTTGCGGGGAAGGCAGTCGAGCAATCAGCCCCAGCATTTT
CASSLRGRQSSNQPQHF
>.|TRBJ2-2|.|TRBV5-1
TGCGCCAGCAGCATACCAGCGGGCGGTACCGGGGAGCTGTTTTTT
CASSIPAGGTGELFF
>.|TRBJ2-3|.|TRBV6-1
TGTGCCAGCAGTGAAGCGAACAGGGCCCGCACAGATACGCAGTATTTT
CASSEANRARTDTQYF
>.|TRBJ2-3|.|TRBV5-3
TGTGCCAGAAGCTTGGCGGGCACAGATACGCAGTATTTT
CARSLAGTDTQYF
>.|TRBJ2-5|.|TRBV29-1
TGCAGCGTTGCTCCTCCCAGCCAAGAGACCCAGTACTTC
CSVAPPSQETQYF
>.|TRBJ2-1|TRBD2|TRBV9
TGTGCCAGCGATCGCGGGGGGGCCCTAAACAATGAGCAGTTCTTC
CASDRGGALNNEQFF
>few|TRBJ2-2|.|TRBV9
TGTGCCAGCAGCCAGTCCTTGAACACCGGGGAGCTGTTTTTT
CASSQSLNTGELFF
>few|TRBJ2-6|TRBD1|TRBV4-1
TGCGCCAGCAGCGCCTCACAGGGGGCTGGGGCCAACGTCCTGACTTTC
CASSASQGAGANVLTF
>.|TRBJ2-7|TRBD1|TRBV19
TGTGCCAGTAGTATGGGACAGGGGGTAGGCTACGAGCAGTACTTC
CASSMGQGVGYEQYF
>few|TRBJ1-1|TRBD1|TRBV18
TGTGCCAGCTCACCAGGACAGGGGATGAACACTGAAGCTTTCTTT
CASSPGQGMNTEAFF
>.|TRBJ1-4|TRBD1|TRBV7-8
TGTGCCAGCAGCTTAGGACAGGGAGGTGAAAAACTGTTTTTT
CASSLGQGGEKLFF
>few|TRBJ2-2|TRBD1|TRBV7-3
TGTGCCAGCAGCCCCCCGGACAGGTTAGGGGAGCTGTTTTTT
CASSPPDRLGELFF
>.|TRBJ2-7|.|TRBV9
TGTGCCAGCAGCGTAGTAACGGTGACAGCTTCCTACGAGCAGTACTTC
CASSVVTVTASYEQYF
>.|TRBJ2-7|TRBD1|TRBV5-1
TGCGCCAGCAGCTCCCCCCCCGGGGGACAGGGCTCCGGCTCCTACGAGCAGTACTTC
CASSSPPGGQGSGSYEQYF
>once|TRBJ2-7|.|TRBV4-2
TGTGCCAGCAGGGCGGGTGACAGGTCCTACGAGCAGTACTTC
CASRAGDRSYEQYF
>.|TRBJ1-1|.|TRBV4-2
TGTGCCAGCAGCCAGGTTACAGCGAACACTGAAGCTTTCTTT
CASSQVTANTEAFF
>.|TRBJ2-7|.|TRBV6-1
TGTGCCAGCATCACAGGGAGCCTACGGGAGCAGTACTTC
CASITGSLREQYF
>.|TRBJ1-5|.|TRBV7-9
TGTGCCAGCAGCCACACAGGGCCTAATCAGCCCCAGCATTTT
CASSHTGPNQPQHF
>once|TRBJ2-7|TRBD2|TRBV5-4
TGTGCCACCTCATCGGGAGGGGCCTTCAGCTCCTACGAGCAGTACTTC
CATSSGGAFSSYEQYF
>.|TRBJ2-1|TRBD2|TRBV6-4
TGTGCCAGCAGTGACCTAGCGGGGGGGATCTATGAGCAGTTCTTC
CASSDLAGGIYEQFF
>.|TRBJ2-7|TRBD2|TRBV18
TGTGCCAGCTCACCAACTAGCGGGTCCCCCTACGAGCAGTACTTC
CASSPTSGSPYEQYF
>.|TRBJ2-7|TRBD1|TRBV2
TGTGCCAGCAGAGGACAGGGGGCCTACGAGCAGTACTTC
CASRGQGAYEQYF
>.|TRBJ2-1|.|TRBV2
TGTGCCAGCAGTGACAGCGGGCGGTCTAACAATGAGCAGTTCTTC
CASSDSGRSNNEQFF
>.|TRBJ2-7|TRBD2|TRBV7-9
TGTGCCAGCAGCGGGGTCTGGACGGGAGGACTTTACGAGCAGTACTTC
CASSGVWTGGLYEQYF
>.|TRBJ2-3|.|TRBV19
TGTGCCACCGACTCCAGCACAGATACGCAGTATTTT
CATDSSTDTQYF
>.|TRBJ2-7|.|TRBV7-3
TGTGCCAGCAGCTTAAATTCGTTTCGGGAGCAGTACTTC
CASSLNSFREQYF
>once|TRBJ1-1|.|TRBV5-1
TGCGCCAGCAGCGTCCCGGGGTACACTGAAGCTTTCTTT
CASSVPGYTEAFF
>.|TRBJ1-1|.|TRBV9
TGTGCCAGCAGCGCAGGGCCATTAGGCACTGAAGCTTTCTTT
CASSAGPLGTEAFF
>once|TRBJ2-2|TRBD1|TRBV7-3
TGTGCCAGCAGCCCGACAGGGGAGAGTTACACCGGGGAGCTGTTTTTT
CASSPTGESYTGELFF
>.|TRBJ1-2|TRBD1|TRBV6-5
TGTGCCAGCAGTAGCCGGGACAGGGCCACCTATGGCTACACCTTC
CASSSRDRATYGYTF
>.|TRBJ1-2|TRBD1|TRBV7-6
TGTGCCAGCAGCCTACAGGGGGGGGGATATGGCTACACCTTC
CASSLQGGGYGYTF
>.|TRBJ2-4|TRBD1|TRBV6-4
TGTGCCAGCGGACAGGGTGGGAACATTCAGTACTTC
CASGQGGNIQYF
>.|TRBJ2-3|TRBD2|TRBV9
TGTGCCAGCAGCGTAGAATCACGGGGGGGTGGTGCAGATACGCAGTATTTT
CASSVESRGGGADTQYF
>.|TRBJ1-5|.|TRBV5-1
TGCGCCAGCAGCTTAGGTGGGGCTGGTCAGCCCCAGCATTTT
CASSLGGAGQPQHF
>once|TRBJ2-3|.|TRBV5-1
TGCGCCAGCAGCCTGGCTGCCGGGAGTAGGACAGATACGCAGTATTTT
CASSLAAGSRTDTQYF
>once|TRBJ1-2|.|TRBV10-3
TGTGCCACCATAAAACAGGCGGGGGAGGCAGGAGGCTACACCTTC
CATIKQAGEAGGYTF
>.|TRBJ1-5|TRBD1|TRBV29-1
TGCAACTCTAGACAGGGACATGTGCCCCAGCATTTT
CNSRQGHVPQHF
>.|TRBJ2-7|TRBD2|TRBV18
TGTGCCAGCTCACCACGATCAGGACTAGCGGGAGTGGAGCAGTACTTC
CASSPRSGLAGVEQYF
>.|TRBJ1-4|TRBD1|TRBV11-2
TGTGCCAGCAGCCCCCGGGACAGGGTTGAAAAACTGTTTTTT
CASSPRDRVEKLFF
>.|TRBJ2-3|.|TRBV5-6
TGTGCCAGCAGCTTGTTGGGTGGTGCGGGTCGCACAGATACGCAGTATTTT
CASSLLGGAGRTDTQYF
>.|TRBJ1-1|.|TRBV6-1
TGTGCCAGCTCAAAAGAGGGTAAGGGAATAGAAGCTTTCTTT
CASSKEGKGIEAFF
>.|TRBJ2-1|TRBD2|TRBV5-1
TGCGCCAGCAGCTTGGAGGGTAGCGGGGGAGGTAGGGAGCAGTTCTTC
CASSLEGSGGGREQFF